This T cell receptor beta chain was identified during a study of T cell responses to AZD1222 COVID-19 vaccine. The sample holds a few counts of this clone. The target antigen is unknown. This CDR3 is built from 18 residues. Germline V gene lookup returns CDR1 GTSNPN and CDR2 SVGIG (reference sequence). V gave up 5 bases and J gave up 1 base; unmatched junction bases: 19. Findings and caveats of the study: Females made up more of the donors, who were largely white British, and clonal diversity may have come out too low.

The repertoire was sequenced with immunoSEQ multiplex PCR; TCRdb's copy has only in-frame clones and lacks some. Altogether about 150,000 clones are present, about 93% being singletons, with the ten largest covering under 6.5%. The chain uses TRBV30 and TRBJ1-2; 7 bases map to TRBD1. The receptor comes from an adult in good health. The material sequenced was peripheral blood, taken on day 0 of AZD1222 vaccination. CDR3 protein: CAWDADLTGDSFNYGYTF. In DNA, the CDR3 is TGTGCCTGGGATGCCGACCTAACCGGGGACAGTTTTAACTATGGCTACACCTTC.